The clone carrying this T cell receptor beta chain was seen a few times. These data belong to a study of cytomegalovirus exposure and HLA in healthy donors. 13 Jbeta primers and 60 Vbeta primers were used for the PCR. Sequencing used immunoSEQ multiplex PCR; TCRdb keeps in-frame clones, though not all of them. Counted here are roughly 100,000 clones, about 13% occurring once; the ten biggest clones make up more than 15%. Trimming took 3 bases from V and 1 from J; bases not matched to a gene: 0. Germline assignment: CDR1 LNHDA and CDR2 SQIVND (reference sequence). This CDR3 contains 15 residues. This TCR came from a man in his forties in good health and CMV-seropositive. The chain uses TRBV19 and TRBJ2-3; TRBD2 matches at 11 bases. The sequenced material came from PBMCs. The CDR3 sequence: CASSMTSGGTDTQYF. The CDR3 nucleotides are TGTGCCAGTAGTATGACTAGCGGGGGCACAGATACGCAGTATTTT.